This TCR beta chain originates from a study of vaccination effects on CD4 cells after COVID-19. Worth noting for this clone: As yet, its antigen is unknown.

The V gene's germline CDR1 is SNHLY and CDR2 FYNNEI. The length of the CDR3 is 20 residues. J was trimmed by 0 bases and V by 0 bases; bases with no gene match: 13. Antigen-specific CD4+ T cells expanded by the ViraFEST assay with viral peptide pools were then sequenced. On roughly day 9 of culture, CD4+ T cells were separated out. Neither prior SARS-CoV-2 infection nor positive nucleocapsid antibodies were present in the vaccine recipients. Sequenced by immunoSEQ multiplex PCR; TCRdb stores in-frame clones only, minus some. The table lists around 60,000 clones, roughly three quarters of them singletons.

The sample consisted of CD4+ T cells from PBMCs cultured with HCoV-NL63 spike peptides, taken before COVID-19 vaccination. The chain combines TRBV2 with TRBJ1-2, with 10 nucleotides matching TRBD1. The TCR was taken from a human donor who received a COVID-19 vaccine. CDR3 amino acids: CASSEALLLWGTGANYGYTF. The CDR3 bases are TGTGCCAGCAGTGAAGCGCTTCTTCTTTGGGGGACAGGGGCTAACTATGGCTACACCTTC.